Listed here are 11 T cell receptor beta chains from one sample, sequenced in a study of cytomegalovirus exposure and HLA in healthy donors. The method was immunoSEQ multiplex PCR; TCRdb's version includes in-frame clones alone and lacks a portion of them. The sample consists of over 250,000 clones, roughly 90% of them appearing once. Sequenced sample: PBMCs. These TCRs come from a woman aged 30 to 39 in good health and CMV-seropositive.

This clone was seen once. The V call is TRBV4-1, the J call TRBJ2-1; TRBD2 matches at 12 bases. The CDR3 sequence is 19 residues long. Germline CDR1 MGHRA, CDR2 YSYEKL. After removal of 0 bases from V and 7 bases from J, the junction contained 13 bases not matched to a gene. CDR3 loop: CASSQDPVSTSGSRNEQFF. CDR3 nucleotide sequence: TGCGCCAGCAGCCAAGACCCCGTTTCGACTAGCGGGAGTAGAAATGAGCAGTTCTTC.

CDR3: CASSLVPGETMNTEAFF. CDR3 in DNA: TGTGCCAGCAGCTTAGTACCAGGTGAGACTATGAACACTGAAGCTTTCTTT. This chain joins TRBV7-8 and TRBJ1-1; D remains unclear. Trimming cost V 1 base and J 0 bases, with 15 bases left between them. CDR1 is SGHVS and CDR2 is FQNEAQ in the germline V gene. This CDR3 region has 17 residues.

This clone was picked up a small number of times. The V call is TRBV4-3, the J call TRBJ2-2; no reliable D call. Trimming took off 3 bases at V and 7 bases at J, with 12 bases between the two ends. The CDR3 covers 14 residues. Germline CDR1 is LGHNA and CDR2 is YSLEER. The CDR3: CASSHRKTSGELFF. The DNA for the CDR3 is TGCGCCAGCAGCCACAGAAAAACCAGCGGGGAGCTGTTTTTT.

This chain links TRBV25-1 with TRBJ2-3; no clear D. The V and J ends lost 0 bases and 2 bases respectively, with 15 bases between them. From germline, CDR1 is MGHDK and CDR2 SYGVNS. The CDR3 loop spans 17 amino acids. The CDR3 loop is CASSEYKLSSYTDTQYF. In DNA form, the CDR3 reads TGTGCCAGCAGTGAATACAAACTAAGCAGTTACACAGATACGCAGTATTTT.

This clone occurred a few times. The rearrangement joins TRBV6-1 to TRBJ2-2; D may be TRBD1 or TRBD2 (5 bases each). V was cut by 6 bases and J by 6 bases, with 5 bases left in between. CDR3 length: 11 amino acids. Germline CDR1 MNHNS, CDR2 SASEGT. This CDR3 reads CASRGPGELFF. CDR3 nucleotides: TGTGCCAGCAGGGGACCCGGGGAGCTGTTTTTT.

This chain connects TRBV7-9 to TRBJ1-2; TRBD1 might be the D (6 bases). CDR1 is SEHNR, CDR2 FQNEAQ, per germline (reference sequence). With 1 base removed from V and 8 bases from J, the gap between germline ends came to 14 bases. The CDR3 consists of 14 residues. The CDR3 nucleotides read TGTGCCAGCAGCTTAGTACAGGGCGGAGAAGGCTACACCTTC. This translates into CASSLVQGGEGYTF.

This chain links TRBV4-3 with TRBJ1-5; TRBD1 might be the D (6 bases). Trimming took off 0 bases at V and 2 bases at J, with 11 bases between the two ends. This CDR3 has 16 amino acids. The V gene's germline CDR1 is LGHNA and CDR2 YSLEER. CDR3 coding DNA: TGCGCCAGCAGCCAAGAGGGGGGCTCGGGCAATCAGCCCCAGCATTTT. Protein product: CASSQEGGSGNQPQHF.

Only a few counts were recorded for this clone. The V call is TRBV18, the J call TRBJ1-1, with D hard to call. Germline lookup yields CDR1 KGHSH and CDR2 LQKENI. V dropped 1 base and J dropped 6 bases, with 12 bases sitting between them. The CDR3 has 14 residues. This CDR3 is CASSPQIGEAEAFF. CDR3 in DNA: TGTGCCAGCTCACCACAAATAGGCGAGGCTGAAGCTTTCTTT.

This clone was seen more than once but under ten times. V and J are TRBV7-9 and TRBJ1-1, with no clear D. CDR3 size: 15 residues. CDR1 SEHNR and CDR2 FQNEAQ come from the germline V gene (reference sequence). With 0 bases removed from V and 1 base from J, the gap between germline ends came to 9 bases. CDR3 amino acids: CASSLAGSANTEAFF. The DNA for the CDR3 is TGTGCCAGCAGCTTAGCAGGAAGCGCGAACACTGAAGCTTTCTTT.

The CDR3 region is CASSKAGAYEQYF. CDR3 DNA: TGTGCCAGCAGCAAGGCAGGGGCCTACGAGCAGTACTTC. The genes are TRBV6-1 and TRBJ2-7; a possible D gene is TRBD1 (6 bases). V was trimmed by 6 bases and J by 2 bases, leaving 11 bases between them. This CDR3 comprises 13 residues. Germline loops: CDR1 MNHNS, CDR2 SASEGT.

The chain carries TRBV2 and TRBJ1-2; 8 nucleotides line up with TRBD1. CDR1 is SNHLY and CDR2 is FYNNEI in the germline V gene. The trim removed 11 bases at V and 7 bases at J, leaving 15 bases unmatched. CDR3 length: 14 amino acids. The CDR3 nucleotides are TGTGCCGGTATGACAGGGGATGGGTTCGTTGGCTACACCTTC. Protein: CAGMTGDGFVGYTF. The whole variable domain, filled in from reference TRBV2 and TRBJ1-2, reads EPEVTQTPSHQVTQMGQEVILRCVPISNHLYFYWYRQILGQKVEFLVSFYNNEISEKSEIFDDQFSVERPDGSNFTLKIRSTKLEDSAMYFCAGMTGDGFVGYTFGSGTRLTVV.